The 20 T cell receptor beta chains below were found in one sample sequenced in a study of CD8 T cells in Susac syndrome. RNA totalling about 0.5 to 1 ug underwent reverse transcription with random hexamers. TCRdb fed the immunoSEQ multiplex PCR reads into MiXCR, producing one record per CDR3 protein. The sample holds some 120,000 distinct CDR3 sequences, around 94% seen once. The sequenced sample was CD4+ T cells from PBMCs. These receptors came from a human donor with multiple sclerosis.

The CDR3 is CSAEGTGTDTQYF. CDR3 DNA: TGCAGCGCGGAGGGGACCGGCACAGATACGCAGTATTTT. The rearrangement uses TRBV29-1 and TRBJ2-3, with D perhaps matching TRBD2 (6 bases). This CDR3 comprises 13 residues. V was pared by 7 bases and J by 1 base, with 12 bases between. The V gene's germline CDR1 is SQVTM and CDR2 ANQGSEA.

CDR3 residues: CASSSPVQPQHF. CDR3 sequence (DNA): TGTGCCAGTAGTTCCCCAGTACAGCCCCAGCATTTT. V is TRBV19 and J is TRBJ1-5; D is uncertain. CDR3 length: 12 amino acids. The germline V and J ends were trimmed by 5 bases and 7 bases, with 9 bases remaining between them. Germline V gene lookup returns CDR1 LNHDA and CDR2 SQIVND (reference sequence).

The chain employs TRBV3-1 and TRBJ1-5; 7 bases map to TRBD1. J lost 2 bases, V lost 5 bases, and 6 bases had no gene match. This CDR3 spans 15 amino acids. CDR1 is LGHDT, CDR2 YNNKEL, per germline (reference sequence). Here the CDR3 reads CASSDTTGGNQPQHF. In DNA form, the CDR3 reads TGTGCCAGCAGCGACACAACAGGGGGCAATCAGCCCCAGCATTTT. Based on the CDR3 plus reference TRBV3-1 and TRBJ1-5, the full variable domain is DTAVSQTPKYLVTQMGNDKSIKCEQNLGHDTMYWYKQDSKKFLKIMFSYNNKELIINETVPNRFSPKSPDKAHLNLHINSLELGDSAVYFCASSDTTGGNQPQHFGDGTRLSIL.

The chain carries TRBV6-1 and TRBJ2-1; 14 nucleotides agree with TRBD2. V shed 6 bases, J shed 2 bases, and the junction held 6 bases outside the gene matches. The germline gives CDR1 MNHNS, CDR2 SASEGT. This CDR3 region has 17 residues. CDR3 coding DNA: TGTGCCAGCAGCCAAGGACTAGCGGGGGGTACCTACAATGAGCAGTTCTTC. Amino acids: CASSQGLAGGTYNEQFF.

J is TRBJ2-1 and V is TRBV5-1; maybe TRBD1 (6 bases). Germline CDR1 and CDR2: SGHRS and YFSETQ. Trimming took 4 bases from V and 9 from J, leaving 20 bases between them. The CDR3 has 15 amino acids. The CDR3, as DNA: TGCGCCAGCAGCGAGTCATCCGGACAGCCGTCTGAGCAGTTCTTC. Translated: CASSESSGQPSEQFF.

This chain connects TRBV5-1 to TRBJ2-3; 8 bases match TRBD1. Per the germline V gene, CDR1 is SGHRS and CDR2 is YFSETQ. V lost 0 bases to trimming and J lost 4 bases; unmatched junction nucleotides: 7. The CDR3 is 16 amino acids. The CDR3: CASSLAGQGGSDTQYF. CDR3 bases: TGCGCCAGCAGCTTGGCCGGACAGGGCGGTTCAGATACGCAGTATTTT.

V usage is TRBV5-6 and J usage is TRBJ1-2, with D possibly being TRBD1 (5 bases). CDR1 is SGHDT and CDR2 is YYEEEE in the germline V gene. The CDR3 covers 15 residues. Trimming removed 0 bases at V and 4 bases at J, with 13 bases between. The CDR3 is CASSLAAGGSYGYTF. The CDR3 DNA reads TGTGCCAGCAGCTTGGCGGCGGGGGGTTCCTATGGCTACACCTTC.

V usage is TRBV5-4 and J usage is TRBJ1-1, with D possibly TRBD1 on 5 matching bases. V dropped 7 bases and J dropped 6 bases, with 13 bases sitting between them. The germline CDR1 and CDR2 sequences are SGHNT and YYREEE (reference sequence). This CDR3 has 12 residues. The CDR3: CASSRVGAEAFF. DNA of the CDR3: TGTGCCAGCTCACGGGTGGGGGCTGAAGCTTTCTTT.

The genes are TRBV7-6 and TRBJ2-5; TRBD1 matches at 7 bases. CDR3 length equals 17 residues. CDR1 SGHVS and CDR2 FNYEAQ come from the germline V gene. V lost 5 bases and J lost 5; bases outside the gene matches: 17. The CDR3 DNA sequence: TGTGCCAGCAGCCTCAAGAGGGGACAGCCGCTGGTGGAGACCCAGTACTTC. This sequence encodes CASSLKRGQPLVETQYF.

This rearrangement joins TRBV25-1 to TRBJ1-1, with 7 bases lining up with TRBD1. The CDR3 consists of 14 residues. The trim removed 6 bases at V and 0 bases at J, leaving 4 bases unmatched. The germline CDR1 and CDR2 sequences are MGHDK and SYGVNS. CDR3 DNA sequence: TGTGCCAGCAGGGGAACAGGGGTGAACACTGAAGCTTTCTTT. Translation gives CASRGTGVNTEAFF.

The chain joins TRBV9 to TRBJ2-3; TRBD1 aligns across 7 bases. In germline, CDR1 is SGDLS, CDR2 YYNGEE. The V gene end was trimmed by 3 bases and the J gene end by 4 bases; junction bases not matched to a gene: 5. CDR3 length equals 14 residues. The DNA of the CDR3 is TGTGCCAGCAGCGCCGGGACAGCCCCAGATACGCAGTATTTT. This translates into CASSAGTAPDTQYF. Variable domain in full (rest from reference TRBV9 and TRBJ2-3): DSGVTQTPKHLITATGQRVTLRCSPRSGDLSVYWYQQSLDQGLQFLIQYYNGEERAKGNILERFSAQQFPDLHSELNLSSLELGDSALYFCASSAGTAPDTQYFGPGTRLTVL.

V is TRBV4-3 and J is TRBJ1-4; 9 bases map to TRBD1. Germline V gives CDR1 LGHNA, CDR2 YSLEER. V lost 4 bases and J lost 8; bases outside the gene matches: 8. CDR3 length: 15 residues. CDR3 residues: CASSRQGQGGEKLFF. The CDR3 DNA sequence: TGCGCCAGCAGCCGCCAGGGACAGGGAGGCGAAAAACTGTTTTTT.

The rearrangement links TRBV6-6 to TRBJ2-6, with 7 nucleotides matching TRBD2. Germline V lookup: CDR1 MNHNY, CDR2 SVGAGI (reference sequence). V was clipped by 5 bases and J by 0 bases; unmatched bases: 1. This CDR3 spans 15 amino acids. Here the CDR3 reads CASSRGVSGANVLTF. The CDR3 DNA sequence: TGTGCCAGCAGTCGGGGGGTCTCTGGGGCCAACGTCCTGACTTTC.

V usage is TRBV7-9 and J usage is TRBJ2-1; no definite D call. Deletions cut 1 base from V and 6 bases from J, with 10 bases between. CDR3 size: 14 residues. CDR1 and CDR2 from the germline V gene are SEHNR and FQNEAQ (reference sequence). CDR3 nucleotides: TGTGCCAGCAGCTTAGACCCTAGTAGCAATGAGCAGTTCTTC. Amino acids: CASSLDPSSNEQFF. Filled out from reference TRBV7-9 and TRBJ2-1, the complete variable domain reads DTGVSQNPRHKITKRGQNVTFRCDPISEHNRLYWYRQTLGQGPEFLTYFQNEAQLEKSRLLSDRFSAERPKGSFSTLEIQRTEQGDSAMYLCASSLDPSSNEQFFGPGTRLTVL.

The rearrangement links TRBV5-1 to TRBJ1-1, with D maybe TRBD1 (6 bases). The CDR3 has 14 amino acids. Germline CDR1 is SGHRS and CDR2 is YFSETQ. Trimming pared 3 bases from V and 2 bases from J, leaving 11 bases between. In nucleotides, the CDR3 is TGCGCCAGCAGCTCGGGGGCTCCTAACACTGAAGCTTTCTTT. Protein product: CASSSGAPNTEAFF. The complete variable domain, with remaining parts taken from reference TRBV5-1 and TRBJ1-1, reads KAGVTQTPRYLIKTRGQQVTLSCSPISGHRSVSWYQQTPGQGLQFLFEYFSETQRNKGNFPGRFSGRQFSNSRSEMNVSTLELGDSALYLCASSSGAPNTEAFFGQGTRLTVV.

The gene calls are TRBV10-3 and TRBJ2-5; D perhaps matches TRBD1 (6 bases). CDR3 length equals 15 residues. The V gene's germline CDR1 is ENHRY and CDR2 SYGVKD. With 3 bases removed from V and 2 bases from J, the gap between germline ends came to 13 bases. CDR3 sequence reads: CAISDPAQGQETQYF. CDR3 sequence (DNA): TGTGCCATCAGTGACCCCGCTCAGGGGCAAGAGACCCAGTACTTC.

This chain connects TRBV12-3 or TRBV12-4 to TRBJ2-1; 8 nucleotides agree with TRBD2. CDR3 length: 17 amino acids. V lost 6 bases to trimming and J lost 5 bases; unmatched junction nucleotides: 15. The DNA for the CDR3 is TGTGCCAGCAGACCGCCCCGTAGCGGGGAAGACAACAATGAGCAGTTCTTC. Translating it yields CASRPPRSGEDNNEQFF.

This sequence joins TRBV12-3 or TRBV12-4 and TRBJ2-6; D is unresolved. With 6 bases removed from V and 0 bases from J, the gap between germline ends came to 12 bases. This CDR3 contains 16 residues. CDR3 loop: CASRRQRISGANVLTF. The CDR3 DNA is TGTGCCAGCAGGCGACAACGGATCTCTGGGGCCAACGTCCTGACTTTC.

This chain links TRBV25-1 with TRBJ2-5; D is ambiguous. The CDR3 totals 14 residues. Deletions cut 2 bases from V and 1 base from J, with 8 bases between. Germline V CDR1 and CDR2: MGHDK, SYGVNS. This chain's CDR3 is CASSERKFQETQYF. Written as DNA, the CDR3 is TGTGCCAGCAGTGAACGGAAATTCCAAGAGACCCAGTACTTC.

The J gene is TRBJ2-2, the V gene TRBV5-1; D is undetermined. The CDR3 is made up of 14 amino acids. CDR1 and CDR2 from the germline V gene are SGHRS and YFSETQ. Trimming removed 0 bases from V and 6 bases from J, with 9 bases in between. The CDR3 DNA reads TGCGCCAGCAGCTTGGAAAGAATTCCCGGGGAGCTGTTTTTT. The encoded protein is CASSLERIPGELFF.